The sequence of this T cell receptor beta chain was determined in a study of blood T cell repertoires in COVID-19. Clones were read by immunoSEQ multiplex PCR, and TCRdb kept only the in-frame ones, dropping some. The sample holds about 160,000 clones; 76% are singletons and the top ten take approximately 3.7%. Trimming removed 0 bases from V and 6 bases from J, with 12 bases in between. From germline, CDR1 is LGHNA and CDR2 YSLEER. The CDR3 consists of 15 residues. Sequenced sample: peripheral blood. The J gene is TRBJ2-1, the V gene TRBV4-3; tentative D call: TRBD2 (6 bases). This sequence originates from a woman older than 75 with acute or convalescent COVID-19. CDR3 protein: CASSQDFGGINEQFF. The CDR3 nucleotides are TGCGCCAGCAGCCAAGATTTCGGGGGAATCAATGAGCAGTTCTTC.